Each of the 26 T cell receptor beta chains below was sequenced from the same sample in a study of cytomegalovirus exposure and HLA in healthy donors. PCR used 60 Vbeta primers and 13 Jbeta primers. Assay: immunoSEQ multiplex PCR; the TCRdb copy retains only in-frame clones and omits some. This table holds 150,000 or so clones, roughly 70% found once. Sequenced: PBMCs. The receptors stem from a girl aged 10 to 17 in good health and CMV-seronegative.

The V call is TRBV9, the J call TRBJ2-7; the D is unclear. V dropped 0 bases and J dropped 0 bases, with 7 bases sitting between them. The length of the CDR3 is 14 residues. Germline V gene sequence: CDR1 SGDLS, CDR2 YYNGEE. CDR3 in DNA: TGTGCCAGCAGCGTAGGGCCAGACTCCTACGAGCAGTACTTC. Amino acids: CASSVGPDSYEQYF. The whole variable domain, remainder taken from reference TRBV9 and TRBJ2-7, is DSGVTQTPKHLITATGQRVTLRCSPRSGDLSVYWYQQSLDQGLQFLIQYYNGEERAKGNILERFSAQQFPDLHSELNLSSLELGDSALYFCASSVGPDSYEQYFGPGTRLTVT.

This clone was recorded once. This sequence joins TRBV4-2 and TRBJ2-1; 8 positions match TRBD2. This CDR3 is 12 amino acids long. Germline CDR1 reads LGHNA; CDR2 reads YNFKEQ. V lost 1 base to trimming and J lost 10 bases; unmatched junction nucleotides: 0. The CDR3 DNA reads TGTGCCAGCAGCCAAGGGACTAGCGAGCAGTTCTTC. It specifies CASSQGTSEQFF.

The chain recombines TRBV6-1 with TRBJ2-7; 9 positions agree with TRBD2. The junction had 9 bases not matched to a gene; V was cut back by 1 base and J by 5 bases. Germline-derived CDR1 and CDR2 are MNHNS and SASEGT. This CDR3 is built from 16 residues. The CDR3 DNA reads TGTGCCAGCAGTGAAGGAGAAGTTGCGGGGGGGCACGAGCAGTACTTC. Residues: CASSEGEVAGGHEQYF.

The chain joins TRBV25-1 to TRBJ1-3; TRBD1 might be the D (5 bases). V was trimmed by 2 bases and J by 4 bases, leaving 9 bases between them. Germline V gives CDR1 MGHDK, CDR2 SYGVNS. CDR3 size: 14 residues. The CDR3 protein is CASSEGGGGNTIYF. The CDR3 nucleotides are TGTGCCAGCAGTGAAGGCGGGGGGGGAAACACCATATATTTT.

The chain links TRBV5-4 to TRBJ2-1; 9 bases fit TRBD1. With V trimmed by 4 bases and J by 2 bases, 7 bases remained unmatched. The CDR3 is 16 residues long. Germline-derived CDR1 and CDR2 are SGHNT and YYREEE (reference sequence). CDR3 sequence reads: CASSRGQGFAYNEQFF. The CDR3 DNA follows: TGTGCCAGCAGCAGGGGACAGGGTTTCGCCTACAATGAGCAGTTCTTC.

V gene TRBV5-1 combines with J gene TRBJ2-1; 9 bases match TRBD2. The CDR3 consists of 19 residues. V was clipped by 0 bases and J by 0 bases; unmatched bases: 10. Germline V gene data show CDR1 as SGHRS and CDR2 as YFSETQ. The CDR3 sequence is CASSLARLAGSNSYNEQFF. As DNA, the CDR3 is TGCGCCAGCAGCTTGGCGAGGCTAGCGGGGAGTAACTCCTACAATGAGCAGTTCTTC. Supplemented by reference TRBV5-1 and TRBJ2-1, the full variable domain reads KAGVTQTPRYLIKTRGQQVTLSCSPISGHRSVSWYQQTPGQGLQFLFEYFSETQRNKGNFPGRFSGRQFSNSRSEMNVSTLELGDSALYLCASSLARLAGSNSYNEQFFGPGTRLTVL.

The chain recombines TRBV2 with TRBJ2-2, with D unresolved. The CDR3 runs 14 residues. V lost 8 bases to trimming and J lost 2 bases, with 12 bases between them. Germline V gene sequence: CDR1 SNHLY, CDR2 FYNNEI. In nucleotides, the CDR3 is TGTGCCAGCGTCGGTGGGCTAAACACCGGGGAGCTGTTTTTT. It yields the protein CASVGGLNTGELFF. Variable domain in full (rest from reference TRBV2 and TRBJ2-2): EPEVTQTPSHQVTQMGQEVILRCVPISNHLYFYWYRQILGQKVEFLVSFYNNEISEKSEIFDDQFSVERPDGSNFTLKIRSTKLEDSAMYFCASVGGLNTGELFFGEGSRLTVL.

This clone was counted once. The chain joins TRBV6-1 to TRBJ1-5, with 9 bases matching TRBD1. This CDR3 region has 20 residues. Germline V lookup: CDR1 MNHNS, CDR2 SASEGT. V lost 4 bases and J lost 0; bases outside the gene matches: 16. The CDR3 spells CASSGRGGTGMVLSNQPQHF. The CDR3 nucleotides are TGTGCCAGCAGTGGAAGAGGGGGGACAGGGATGGTGCTTAGCAATCAGCCCCAGCATTTT.

The gene calls are TRBV7-3 and TRBJ1-1; D is possibly TRBD1 (6 bases). V dropped 5 bases and J dropped 1 base, with 14 bases sitting between them. The CDR3 runs 15 residues. Germline V gene sequence: CDR1 SGHTA, CDR2 FQGTGA. The CDR3 DNA reads TGTGCCAGCAGCCCCAATGGGGGCAGGAACACTGAAGCTTTCTTT. Translated, it gives CASSPNGGRNTEAFF.

The V call is TRBV29-1, the J call TRBJ2-1, with TRBD2 matching over 13 bases. V lost 7 bases, J lost 4 bases, and 7 bases stayed unmatched. This CDR3 spans 15 amino acids. CDR1 is SQVTM, CDR2 ANQGSEA, per germline. In DNA, the CDR3 is TGCAGCGGAACTAGCGGGGGGGGGATTTACAATGAGCAGTTCTTC. Residues: CSGTSGGGIYNEQFF.

The genes are TRBV2 and TRBJ1-6; D might be TRBD1 (5 bases). This CDR3 spans 15 amino acids. Germline CDR1 reads SNHLY; CDR2 reads FYNNEI. V lost 1 base and J lost 9, with 13 bases in between. The CDR3 protein is CASSEGGTGASPLHF. In DNA form, the CDR3 reads TGTGCCAGCAGTGAAGGGGGGACTGGAGCTTCACCCCTCCACTTT.

The V call is TRBV27, the J call TRBJ2-7; D is uncertain. This CDR3 region has 15 residues. Germline V gene lookup returns CDR1 MNHEY and CDR2 SMNVEV (reference sequence). Deletions cut 3 bases from V and 2 bases from J, with 14 bases between. The CDR3 DNA is TGTGCCAGCAGTTTCGCCGGGTTTGAAGCCTACGAGCAGTACTTC. Protein: CASSFAGFEAYEQYF.

This rearrangement joins TRBV9 to TRBJ2-7; 8 positions match TRBD2. CDR3 length: 16 amino acids. The trim removed 0 bases at V and 0 bases at J, leaving 5 bases unmatched. CDR1 and CDR2 from the germline V gene are SGDLS and YYNGEE. CDR3 nucleotides: TGTGCCAGCAGCGTAGGTAGCGGGGTCTACTCCTACGAGCAGTACTTC. Protein: CASSVGSGVYSYEQYF.

This clone showed up just a few times. The CDR3 spells CASSMVPGRGLTEAFF. In DNA form, the CDR3 reads TGTGCCAGTAGTATGGTCCCGGGCAGGGGGCTAACTGAAGCTTTCTTT. The chain joins TRBV19 to TRBJ1-1, with 8 bases matching TRBD1. This CDR3 region has 16 residues. V was clipped by 3 bases and J by 5 bases; unmatched bases: 11. Germline V CDR1 and CDR2: LNHDA, SQIVND (reference sequence). Together with reference TRBV19 and TRBJ1-1, the CDR3 gives the full variable domain: DGGITQSPKYLFRKEGQNVTLSCEQNLNHDAMYWYRQDPGQGLRLIYYSQIVNDFQKGDIAEGYSVSREKKESFPLTVTSAQKNPTAFYLCASSMVPGRGLTEAFFGQGTRLTVV.

The V and J genes are TRBV9 and TRBJ2-3; TRBD1 matches at 7 bases. This CDR3 has 15 residues. Trimming cost V 4 bases and J 2 bases; bases outside gene matches: 7. Germline V gene data show CDR1 as SGDLS and CDR2 as YYNGEE. CDR3 amino acids: CASSPRDSPTDTQYF. As DNA, the CDR3 is TGTGCCAGCAGCCCCCGGGACAGCCCCACAGATACGCAGTATTTT.

This chain joins TRBV7-3 and TRBJ2-2; TRBD2 agrees at 7 bases. This CDR3 region has 15 residues. Trimming took 3 bases from V and 1 from J; bases not matched to a gene: 2. CDR1 SGHTA and CDR2 FQGTGA come from the germline V gene. The CDR3 loop is CASSLSGVNTGELFF. The CDR3 DNA reads as TGTGCCAGCAGCTTGAGCGGGGTGAACACCGGGGAGCTGTTTTTT.

This chain links TRBV2 with TRBJ1-5; D ambiguous. CDR1 and CDR2 (germline): SNHLY, FYNNEI. Trimming took 7 bases from V and 3 from J, leaving 13 bases between them. This CDR3 contains 14 residues. CDR3 residues: CASTRGRSNQPQHF. CDR3 in DNA: TGTGCCAGCACGCGAGGGAGATCCAATCAGCCCCAGCATTTT.

This clone has only a few counts. V and J are TRBV6-4 and TRBJ2-3, with TRBD2 matching 12 bases. Looked up from germline, CDR1 is MRHNA and CDR2 is SNTAGT. V shed 5 bases, J shed 1 base, and the junction held 1 base outside the gene matches. The CDR3 extends over 15 amino acids. The CDR3 DNA sequence: TGTGCCAGCAGTCGGACTAGCGGGGGCACAGATACGCAGTATTTT. Amino acids: CASSRTSGGTDTQYF.

The V call is TRBV9, the J call TRBJ1-1; D perhaps matches TRBD1 (6 bases). V lost 3 bases and J 1 base, leaving 10 bases between the germline ends. CDR3 length: 14 residues. Germline V lookup: CDR1 SGDLS, CDR2 YYNGEE. The CDR3 region is CASSEGGGNTEAFF. The CDR3 DNA reads as TGTGCCAGCAGCGAAGGGGGTGGGAACACTGAAGCTTTCTTT.

The gene calls are TRBV2 and TRBJ1-2, with D uncertain. Germline CDR1 SNHLY, CDR2 FYNNEI. V shed 5 bases and J shed 7 bases, with 8 bases lying between them. The CDR3 contains 11 residues. CDR3 loop: CASSTGGGYTF. The CDR3 DNA follows: TGTGCCAGCAGTACGGGTGGTGGCTACACCTTC.

This clone turned up a few times. The chain has TRBV5-1 and TRBJ2-1, with 10 bases matching TRBD2. Germline CDR1 SGHRS, CDR2 YFSETQ. V lost 4 bases and J lost 8; bases outside the gene matches: 12. The CDR3 spans 16 residues. CDR3 DNA sequence: TGCGCCAGCAGCGGGAACAGCGGGGGGGTGGTTGATGAGCAGTTCTTC. Residues: CASSGNSGGVVDEQFF.

The V and J genes are TRBV19 and TRBJ2-3; D is possibly TRBD2 (5 bases). The V end was cut by 6 bases, the J end by 0 bases, with 10 bases between. In germline, CDR1 is LNHDA, CDR2 SQIVND (reference sequence). There are 14 residues in the CDR3. The CDR3, as DNA: TGTGCCAGTAGCGGACTTTCTAGCACAGATACGCAGTATTTT. Protein product: CASSGLSSTDTQYF.

Notes on this clone: Distinct nucleotide sequences in the sample also encode this CDR3. This chain links TRBV27 with TRBJ2-3, with 7 bases fitting TRBD2. This CDR3 spans 16 amino acids. CDR1 and CDR2 (germline): MNHEY, SMNVEV (reference sequence). With 3 bases clipped from V and 3 bases from J, the junction kept 9 bases outside the gene matches. The CDR3 here is CASSLGWGGRTDTQYF. As DNA, the CDR3 is TGTGCCAGCAGTTTGGGCTGGGGAGGGCGGACAGATACGCAGTATTTT.

This chain uses TRBV5-1 with TRBJ2-1; 12 bases align to TRBD2. J gave up 0 bases and V 2 bases, and 9 bases lay outside the gene matches. CDR1 is SGHRS and CDR2 is YFSETQ in the germline V gene. CDR3 length equals 19 residues. Here the CDR3 reads CASSFPLAGGSRSYNEQFF. The CDR3 DNA reads as TGCGCCAGCAGCTTCCCACTAGCGGGGGGTTCACGCTCCTACAATGAGCAGTTCTTC.

The chain combines TRBV7-3 with TRBJ2-1, with 8 bases that match TRBD2. This CDR3 is built from 17 residues. CDR1 is SGHTA and CDR2 is FQGTGA in the germline V gene. V lost 3 bases, J lost 6 bases, and 13 bases stayed unmatched. CDR3 sequence reads: CASSLGRAGGLLNEQFF. The CDR3 DNA sequence: TGTGCCAGCAGCTTGGGAAGGGCGGGGGGCTTACTCAATGAGCAGTTCTTC. Drawing the rest from reference TRBV7-3 and TRBJ2-1, the complete variable domain is GAGVSQTPSNKVTEKGKYVELRCDPISGHTALYWYRQSLGQGPEFLIYFQGTGAADDSGLPNDRFFAVRPEGSVSTLKIQRTERGDSAVYLCASSLGRAGGLLNEQFFGPGTRLTVL.

The chain couples TRBV4-1 to TRBJ1-4; 8 nucleotides agree with TRBD1. CDR1 and CDR2 from the germline V gene are MGHRA and YSYEKL. The CDR3 loop spans 15 amino acids. J lost 4 bases, V lost 4 bases, and 5 bases had no gene match. CDR3: CASSPDRGDNEKLFF. Written as DNA, the CDR3 is TGCGCCAGCAGCCCCGACAGGGGAGATAATGAAAAACTGTTTTTT.